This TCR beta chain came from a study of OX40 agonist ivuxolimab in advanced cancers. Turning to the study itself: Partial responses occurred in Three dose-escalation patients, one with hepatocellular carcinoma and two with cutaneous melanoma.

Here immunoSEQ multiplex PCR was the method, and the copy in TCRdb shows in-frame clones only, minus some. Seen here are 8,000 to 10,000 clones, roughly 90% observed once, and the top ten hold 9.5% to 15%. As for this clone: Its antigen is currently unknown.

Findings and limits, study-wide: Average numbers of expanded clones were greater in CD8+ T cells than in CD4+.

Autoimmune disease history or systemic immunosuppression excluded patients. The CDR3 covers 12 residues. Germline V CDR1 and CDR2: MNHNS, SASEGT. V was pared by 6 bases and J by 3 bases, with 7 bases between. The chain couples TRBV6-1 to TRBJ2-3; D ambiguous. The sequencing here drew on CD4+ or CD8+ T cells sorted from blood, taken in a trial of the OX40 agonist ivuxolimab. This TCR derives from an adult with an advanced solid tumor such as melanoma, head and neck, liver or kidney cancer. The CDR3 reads CASSWGTDTQYF. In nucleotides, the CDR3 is TGTGCCAGCAGCTGGGGAACAGATACGCAGTATTTT.